The TCR beta chain described here comes from a study of PD-L1 blockade in urothelial cancer. Whole-study context: Prior chemotherapy regimens per patient numbered 0 to 3. When blood samples were assessed, the median T cell count was 141,255.

Time point denoted: peripheral blood 6 weeks after treatment start. CDR3 length: 17 amino acids. Trimming shortened V by 7 bases and J by 2 bases, and 22 bases separated the two germline ends. The germline gives CDR1 SGHRS, CDR2 YFSETQ. PCRs each included synthetic TCR analog templates spiked in. Libraries were prepared by immunoSEQ multiplex PCR; TCRdb keeps only in-frame clonotypes and omits some of them. The data hold about 120,000 clones, with around 88% observed a single time. This clone was detected only once. The sequence was collected from a man aged 55-75 years with urothelial cancer. Here the sequenced sample was PBMCs, taken around atezolizumab (anti-PD-L1) treatment. The chain links TRBV5-1 to TRBJ2-4; perhaps TRBD1 as D (6 bases). The CDR3 loop is CASAPSSRGYTKNIQYF. The CDR3 coding sequence is TGCGCCAGCGCCCCATCCTCGAGGGGGTATACCAAAAACATTCAGTACTTC.